This T cell receptor (beta chain) is drawn from a study of shared clonotypes between healthy human individuals. The repertoire was sequenced with immunoSEQ multiplex PCR; TCRdb's copy has only in-frame clones and lacks some. The table lists roughly 2.1 million clones, 90% to 95% of them singletons. Naive CD8 cells were CD45RO-negative, positively selected for CCR7, excluding terminally differentiated effector memory CD45RA+ cells. CDR1 and CDR2 (germline): SEHNR, FQNEAQ (reference sequence). J lost 5 bases, V lost 0 bases, and 7 bases had no gene match. The CDR3 sequence is 15 residues long. The source material was naive CD8+ T cells from PBMCs. This TCR came from a man aged 18 to 29 in good health. Some clones in this sample may be carry-over from other donors' samples. The chain couples TRBV7-9 to TRBJ2-7; 7 nucleotides align to TRBD2. The CDR3 region is CASSLAEGGPDEQYF. DNA for the CDR3: TGTGCCAGCAGCTTAGCGGAGGGAGGGCCGGACGAGCAGTACTTC.